These T cell receptor beta chains were read from a single sample in a study of glioma-infiltrating T cells. Each CDR3 protein is one row after TCRdb ran MiXCR on the multiplex PCR reads. The top ten clones hold around two fifths of a sample with about 93,000 distinct CDR3 sequences, 35% to 45% of them seen once. What was sequenced was glioma tissue, nonneoplastic brain tissue, or PBMCs (not recorded which). These receptors all come from a human donor with low-grade glioma or glioblastoma, undergoing nonglioma brain surgery, or in good health (not recorded which). The CDR3 runs from the conserved cysteine through the conserved F or W. A D gene is named only where the DNA matches it firmly. The size of a clone is reported for some rows only, either as once, few or many, or as a class for expanded clones.

CDR3nt: TGTGCCAGCAGTGACGGGAGCTCCCCCGGTGAGCAGTTCTTC; CDR3aa: CASSDGSSPGEQFF; v_gene: TRBV6-1; abundance: NA; j_gene: TRBJ2-1; d_gene: NA
CDR3nt: TGTGCCAGCAGTTTCGGCAGGGCAACAGATACGCAGTATTTT; CDR3aa: CASSFGRATDTQYF; v_gene: TRBV6-1; abundance: many; j_gene: TRBJ2-3; d_gene: NA
CDR3nt: TGTGCCAGCAGACCCTACGCCTGGGAGCTGTTTTTT; CDR3aa: CASRPYAWELFF; v_gene: TRBV2; abundance: NA; j_gene: TRBJ2-2; d_gene: NA
CDR3nt: TGTGCCAGCATAAAGAACACTGAAGCTTTCTTT; CDR3aa: CASIKNTEAFF; v_gene: TRBV6-1; abundance: many; j_gene: TRBJ1-1; d_gene: NA
CDR3nt: TGTGCCAGCAGCCCAGGACGGGACCTCTACGAGCAGTACTTC; CDR3aa: CASSPGRDLYEQYF; v_gene: TRBV7-2; abundance: many; j_gene: TRBJ2-7; d_gene: NA
CDR3nt: TGTGCCAGCACCCGGACAGGGGGCTTCCACGAGCAGTACTTC; CDR3aa: CASTRTGGFHEQYF; v_gene: TRBV6-1; abundance: many; j_gene: TRBJ2-7; d_gene: TRBD1
CDR3nt: TGTGCCAGCCGTACTAGCGGGAGGGCCGGGAGTCGAAATGAGCAGTTCTTC; CDR3aa: CASRTSGRAGSRNEQFF; v_gene: TRBV27; abundance: NA; j_gene: TRBJ2-1; d_gene: TRBD2
CDR3nt: TGTGCCAGCAGCCCCGCATTCCAGGGGGGGACCGGGGAGCTGTTTTTT; CDR3aa: CASSPAFQGGTGELFF; v_gene: TRBV11-2; abundance: many; j_gene: TRBJ2-2; d_gene: NA
CDR3nt: TGCGCCAGCAGCCCTAGCGGGGGCGGAGAGACCCAGTACTTC; CDR3aa: CASSPSGGGETQYF; v_gene: TRBV5-1; abundance: NA; j_gene: TRBJ2-5; d_gene: TRBD2
CDR3nt: TGTGCCAGCAGTGCTCTCAGGGGCCTCGGCTACAATGAGCAGTTCTTC; CDR3aa: CASSALRGLGYNEQFF; v_gene: TRBV6-4; abundance: many; j_gene: TRBJ2-1; d_gene: NA
CDR3nt: TGTGCCAGCTCACCGACTAGAGTTTATAGCACAGATACGCAGTATTTT; CDR3aa: CASSPTRVYSTDTQYF; v_gene: TRBV18; abundance: many; j_gene: TRBJ2-3; d_gene: NA
CDR3nt: TGCAGTGCTAGAGCAGGAGGGAGGGTAGGAGGCTACATCTTC; CDR3aa: CSARAGGRVGGYIF; v_gene: TRBV20-1; abundance: NA; j_gene: TRBJ1-2; d_gene: NA
CDR3nt: TGTGCCAGTAGGGGATACTCTGGAAACACCATATATTTT; CDR3aa: CASRGYSGNTIYF; v_gene: TRBV19; abundance: many; j_gene: TRBJ1-3; d_gene: NA
CDR3nt: TGTGCCACTCCCCCGGTCCCAGTCAATGAGCAGTTCTTC; CDR3aa: CATPPVPVNEQFF; v_gene: TRBV6-1; abundance: many; j_gene: TRBJ2-1; d_gene: NA
CDR3nt: TGTGCCAGCAGTGGACAGGGGGGTACCCAGCCCCAGCATTTT; CDR3aa: CASSGQGGTQPQHF; v_gene: TRBV6-2/TRBV6-3; abundance: once; j_gene: TRBJ1-5; d_gene: TRBD1
CDR3nt: TGTGCCAGCAGCCCGACAGGGATTAACTATGGCTACACCTTC; CDR3aa: CASSPTGINYGYTF; v_gene: TRBV11-1; abundance: many; j_gene: TRBJ1-2; d_gene: TRBD1
CDR3nt: TGCAGTGCTAGAGGAAAAGGACCCAATCAGCCCCAGCATTTT; CDR3aa: CSARGKGPNQPQHF; v_gene: TRBV20-1; abundance: many; j_gene: TRBJ1-5; d_gene: NA
CDR3nt: TGTGCCAGCAGTTCGACTTCCGGGGACGATGGCTACACCTTC; CDR3aa: CASSSTSGDDGYTF; v_gene: TRBV12-3/TRBV12-4; abundance: many; j_gene: TRBJ1-2; d_gene: NA
CDR3nt: TGTGCCAGCAGCCTAAGGAGCAGACAGACCAGCAATCAGCCCCAGCATTTT; CDR3aa: CASSLRSRQTSNQPQHF; v_gene: TRBV7-6; abundance: NA; j_gene: TRBJ1-5; d_gene: NA
CDR3nt: TGTGCCAGAAGGGACAGGTTGGACAATGAGCAGTTCTTC; CDR3aa: CARRDRLDNEQFF; v_gene: TRBV2; abundance: many; j_gene: TRBJ2-1; d_gene: TRBD1
CDR3nt: TGTGCCAGCAGCTTATTAACTGTCAGTCCCGCAACTAATGAAAAACTGTTTTTT; CDR3aa: CASSLLTVSPATNEKLFF; v_gene: TRBV7-2; abundance: many; j_gene: TRBJ1-4; d_gene: NA
CDR3nt: TGTGCCATCAGTGAGTCCAGGATAGATAGCGGGCAAGAGACCCAGTACTTC; CDR3aa: CAISESRIDSGQETQYF; v_gene: TRBV10-3; abundance: many; j_gene: TRBJ2-5; d_gene: TRBD2
CDR3nt: TGTGCCAGCAGCCAGTACTTTACGGGAGGGCCCTCCATCTTCACAGATACGCAGTATTTT; CDR3aa: CASSQYFTGGPSIFTDTQYF; v_gene: TRBV4-2; abundance: many; j_gene: TRBJ2-3; d_gene: TRBD2
CDR3nt: TGCAGTGCTAGAGTAACAGGGGGAGCGTTCGGGAACACTGAAGCTTTCTTT; CDR3aa: CSARVTGGAFGNTEAFF; v_gene: TRBV20-1; abundance: NA; j_gene: TRBJ1-1; d_gene: TRBD1
CDR3nt: TGTGCCAGCAGCTTAGCGCGTCAAGAGACCCAGTACTTC; CDR3aa: CASSLARQETQYF; v_gene: TRBV7-2; abundance: medium-sized; j_gene: TRBJ2-5; d_gene: NA
CDR3nt: TGTGCTAGTAATATCAAACAGGGGAACACTGAAGCTTTCTTT; CDR3aa: CASNIKQGNTEAFF; v_gene: TRBV19; abundance: NA; j_gene: TRBJ1-1; d_gene: NA